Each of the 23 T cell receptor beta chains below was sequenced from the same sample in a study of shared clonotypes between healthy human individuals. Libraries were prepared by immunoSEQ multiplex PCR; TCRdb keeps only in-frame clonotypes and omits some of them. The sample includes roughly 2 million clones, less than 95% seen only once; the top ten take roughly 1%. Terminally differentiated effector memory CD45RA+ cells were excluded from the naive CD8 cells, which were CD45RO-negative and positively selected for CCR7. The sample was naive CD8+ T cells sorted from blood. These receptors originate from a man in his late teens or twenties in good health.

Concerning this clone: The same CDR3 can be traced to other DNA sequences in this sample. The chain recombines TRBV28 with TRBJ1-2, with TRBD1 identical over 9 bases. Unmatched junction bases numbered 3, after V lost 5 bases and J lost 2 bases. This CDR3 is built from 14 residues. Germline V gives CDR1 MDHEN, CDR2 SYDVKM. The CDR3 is CASSPGQGNYGYTF. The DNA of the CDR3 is TGTGCCAGCAGTCCGGGACAGGGCAACTATGGCTACACCTTC.

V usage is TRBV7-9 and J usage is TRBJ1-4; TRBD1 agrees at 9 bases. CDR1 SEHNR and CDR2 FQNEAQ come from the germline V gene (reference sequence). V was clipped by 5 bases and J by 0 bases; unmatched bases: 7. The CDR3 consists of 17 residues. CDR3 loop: CASSRDRATATNEKLFF. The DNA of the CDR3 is TGTGCCAGCAGCAGGGACAGGGCTACTGCAACTAATGAAAAACTGTTTTTT.

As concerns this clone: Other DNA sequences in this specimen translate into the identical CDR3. CDR3 bases: TGTGCCAGCAGTGGGCAACCCTACGAGCAGTACTTC. This encodes CASSGQPYEQYF. This sequence joins TRBV2 and TRBJ2-7; D call uncertain. Trimming removed 4 bases at V and 2 bases at J, with 6 bases between. The CDR3 loop spans 12 amino acids. Per the germline V gene, CDR1 is SNHLY and CDR2 is FYNNEI.

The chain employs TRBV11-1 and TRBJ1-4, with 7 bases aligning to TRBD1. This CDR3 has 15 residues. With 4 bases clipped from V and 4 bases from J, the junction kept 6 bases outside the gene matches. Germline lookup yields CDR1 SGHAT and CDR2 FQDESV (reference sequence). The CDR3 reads CASSSDRDYNEKLFF. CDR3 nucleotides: TGTGCCAGCAGCTCCGACAGGGATTATAATGAAAAACTGTTTTTT.

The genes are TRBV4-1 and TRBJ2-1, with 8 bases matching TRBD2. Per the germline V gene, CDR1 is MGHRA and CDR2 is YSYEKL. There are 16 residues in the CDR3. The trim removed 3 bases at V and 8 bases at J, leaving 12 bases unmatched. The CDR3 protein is CASSQSSQREFDEQFF. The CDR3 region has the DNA TGCGCCAGCAGCCAGTCGTCCCAGCGGGAGTTCGATGAGCAGTTCTTC.

The CDR3 DNA reads as TGCAGCGTTGACTTGCAGGGTGTGGAGCAGTTCTTC. This sequence encodes CSVDLQGVEQFF. The V call is TRBV29-1, the J call TRBJ2-1; the D gene is possibly TRBD1 (5 bases). Germline lookup yields CDR1 SQVTM and CDR2 ANQGSEA. The CDR3 has 12 amino acids. V was shortened by 3 bases and J by 10 bases, with 13 bases between the two germline ends.

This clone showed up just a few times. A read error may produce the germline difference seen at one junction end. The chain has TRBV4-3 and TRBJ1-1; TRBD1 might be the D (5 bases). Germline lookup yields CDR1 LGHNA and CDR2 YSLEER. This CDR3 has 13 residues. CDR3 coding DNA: TGCGCCAGCAGTCAAGGGGAAGACACTGAAGCTTTCTTT. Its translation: CASSQGEDTEAFF.

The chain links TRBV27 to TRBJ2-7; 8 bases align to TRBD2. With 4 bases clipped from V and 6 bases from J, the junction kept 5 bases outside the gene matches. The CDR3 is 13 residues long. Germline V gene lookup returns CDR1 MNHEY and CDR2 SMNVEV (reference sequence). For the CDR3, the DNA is TGTGCCAGCAGTTGGCGGGGGGCTAGCGAGCAGTACTTC. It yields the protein CASSWRGASEQYF.

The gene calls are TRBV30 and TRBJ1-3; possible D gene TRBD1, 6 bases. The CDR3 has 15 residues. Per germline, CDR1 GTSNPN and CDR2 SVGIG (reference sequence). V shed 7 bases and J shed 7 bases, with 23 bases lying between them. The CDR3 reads CASGPAAGHGNTIYF. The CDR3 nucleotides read TGTGCCTCTGGCCCGGCCGCGGGACACGGGAACACCATATATTTT.

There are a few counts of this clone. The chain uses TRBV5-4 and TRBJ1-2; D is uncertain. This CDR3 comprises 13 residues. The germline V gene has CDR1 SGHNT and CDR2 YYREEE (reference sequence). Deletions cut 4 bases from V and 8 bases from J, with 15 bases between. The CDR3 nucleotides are TGTGCCAGCAGCCCGTCGGTGGGTCAGGGCTACACCTTC. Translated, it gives CASSPSVGQGYTF.

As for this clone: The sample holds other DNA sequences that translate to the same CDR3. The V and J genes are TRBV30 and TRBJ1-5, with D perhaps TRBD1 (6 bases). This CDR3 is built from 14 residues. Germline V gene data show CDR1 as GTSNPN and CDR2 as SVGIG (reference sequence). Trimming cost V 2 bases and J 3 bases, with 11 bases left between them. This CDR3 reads CAWSPGTINQPQHF. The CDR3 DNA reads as TGTGCCTGGAGTCCCGGGACAATCAATCAGCCCCAGCATTTT.

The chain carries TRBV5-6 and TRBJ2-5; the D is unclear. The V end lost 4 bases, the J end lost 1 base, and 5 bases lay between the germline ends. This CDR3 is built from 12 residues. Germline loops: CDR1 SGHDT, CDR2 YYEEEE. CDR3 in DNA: TGTGCCAGCAGCATACTCCAAGAGACCCAGTACTTC. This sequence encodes CASSILQETQYF.

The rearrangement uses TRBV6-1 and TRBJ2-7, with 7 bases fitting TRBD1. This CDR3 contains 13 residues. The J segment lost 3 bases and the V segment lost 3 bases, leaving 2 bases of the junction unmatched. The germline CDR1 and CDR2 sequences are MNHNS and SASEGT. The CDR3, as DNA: TGTGCCAGCAGTGAGGGGACAGTCTACGAGCAGTACTTC. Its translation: CASSEGTVYEQYF.

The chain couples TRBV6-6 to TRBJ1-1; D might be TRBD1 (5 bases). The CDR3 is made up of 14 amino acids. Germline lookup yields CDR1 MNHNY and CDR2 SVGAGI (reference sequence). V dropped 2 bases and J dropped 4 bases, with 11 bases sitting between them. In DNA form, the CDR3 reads TGTGCCAGCAGTTACGGGGGGTTCGTCACTGAAGCTTTCTTT. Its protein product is CASSYGGFVTEAFF.

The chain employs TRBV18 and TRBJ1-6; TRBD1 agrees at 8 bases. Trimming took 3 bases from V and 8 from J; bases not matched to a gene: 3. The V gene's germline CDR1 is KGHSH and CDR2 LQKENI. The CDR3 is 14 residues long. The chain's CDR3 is CASSPGQEDSPLHF. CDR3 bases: TGTGCCAGCTCACCGGGACAGGAAGATTCACCCCTCCACTTT.

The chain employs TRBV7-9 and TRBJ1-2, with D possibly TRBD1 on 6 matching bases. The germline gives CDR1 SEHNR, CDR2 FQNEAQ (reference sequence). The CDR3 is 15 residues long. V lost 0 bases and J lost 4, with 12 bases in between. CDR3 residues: CASSLAGLDSYGYTF. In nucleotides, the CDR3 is TGTGCCAGCAGCTTAGCCGGGTTGGACAGCTATGGCTACACCTTC.

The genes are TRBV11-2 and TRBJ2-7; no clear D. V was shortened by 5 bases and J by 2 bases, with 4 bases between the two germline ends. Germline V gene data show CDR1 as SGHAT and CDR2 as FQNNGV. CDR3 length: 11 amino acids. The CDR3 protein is CASSVTYEQYF. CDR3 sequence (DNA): TGTGCCAGCAGCGTGACCTACGAGCAGTACTTC.

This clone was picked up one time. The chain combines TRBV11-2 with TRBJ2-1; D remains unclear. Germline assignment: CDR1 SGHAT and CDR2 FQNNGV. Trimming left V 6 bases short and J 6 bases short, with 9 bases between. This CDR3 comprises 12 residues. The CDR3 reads CASSGSRNEQFF. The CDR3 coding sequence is TGTGCCAGCAGTGGATCGCGCAATGAGCAGTTCTTC.

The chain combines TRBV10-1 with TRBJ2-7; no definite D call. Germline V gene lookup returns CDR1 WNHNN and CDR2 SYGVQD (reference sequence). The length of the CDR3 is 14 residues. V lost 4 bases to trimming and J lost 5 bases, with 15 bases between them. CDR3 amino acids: CASSARPTLDEQYF. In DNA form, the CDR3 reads TGCGCCAGCAGTGCAAGGCCGACGCTGGACGAGCAGTACTTC.

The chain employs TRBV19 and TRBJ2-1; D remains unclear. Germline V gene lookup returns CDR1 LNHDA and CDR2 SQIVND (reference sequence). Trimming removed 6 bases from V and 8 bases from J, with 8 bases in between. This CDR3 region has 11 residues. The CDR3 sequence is CASSHGDEQFF. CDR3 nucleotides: TGTGCCAGTAGCCATGGGGATGAGCAGTTCTTC.

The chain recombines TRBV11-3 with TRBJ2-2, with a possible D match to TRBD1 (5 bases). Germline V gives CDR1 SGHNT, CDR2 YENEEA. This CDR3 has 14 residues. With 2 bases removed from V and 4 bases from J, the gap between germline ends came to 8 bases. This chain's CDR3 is CASSLTGGTGELFF. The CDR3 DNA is TGTGCCAGCAGCTTAACAGGCGGCACCGGGGAGCTGTTTTTT.

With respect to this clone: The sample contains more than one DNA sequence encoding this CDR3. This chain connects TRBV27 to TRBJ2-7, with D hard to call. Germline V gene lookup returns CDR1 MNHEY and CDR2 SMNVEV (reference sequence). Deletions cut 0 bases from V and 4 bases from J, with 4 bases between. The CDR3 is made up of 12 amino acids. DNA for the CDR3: TGTGCCAGCAGTTTATCTGGGTACGAGCAGTACTTC. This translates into CASSLSGYEQYF.

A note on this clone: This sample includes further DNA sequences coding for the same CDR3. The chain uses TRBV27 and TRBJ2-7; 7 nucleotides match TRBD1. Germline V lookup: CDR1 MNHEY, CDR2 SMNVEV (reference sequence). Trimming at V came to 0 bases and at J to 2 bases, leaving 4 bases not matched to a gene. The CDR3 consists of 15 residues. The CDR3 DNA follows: TGTGCCAGCAGTTTATCGGGTCAGGGGGCCTACGAGCAGTACTTC. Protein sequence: CASSLSGQGAYEQYF.